These 28 T cell receptor beta chains came from one sample sequenced in a study of shared clonotypes between healthy human individuals. The protocol was immunoSEQ multiplex PCR, while the TCRdb copy is restricted to in-frame clones and leaves out a portion. There are hundreds of thousands of clones in the sample; 73% occur only once, and 8% to 13% lies in the top ten. Sequencing input: memory CD4+ T cells sorted from blood. The subset was: CD45RA-negative fraction. Receptors originate from a man aged 25 to 45 in good health.

Concerning this clone itself: At one end, the junction sequence differs from germline, possibly due to a read error. The chain uses TRBV5-4 and TRBJ2-7; either TRBD1 or TRBD2 may supply D (5 bases each). The CDR3 runs 12 residues. CDR1 and CDR2 from the germline V gene are SGHNT and YYREEE (reference sequence). The CDR3 nucleotides are TGTGCCAGCAGCTCTACCGGGACCGTGGAAGTATTC. Amino acids: CASSSTGTVEVF. Supplemented by reference TRBV5-4 and TRBJ2-7, the full variable domain reads ETGVTQSPTHLIKTRGQQVTLRCSSQSGHNTVSWYQQALGQGPQFIFQYYREEENGRGNFPPRFSGLQFPNYSSELNVNALELDDSALYLCASSSTGTVEVFGPGTRLTVT.

The J gene is TRBJ1-1, the V gene TRBV28; D is unclear. V lost 3 bases, J lost 1 base, and 3 bases lay in between. The germline V gene has CDR1 MDHEN and CDR2 SYDVKM. CDR3 length: 12 amino acids. This CDR3 reads CASSLGNTEAFF. In DNA form, the CDR3 reads TGTGCCAGCAGTTTGGGGAACACTGAAGCTTTCTTT.

V gene TRBV18 combines with J gene TRBJ1-6, with a tentative D call TRBD1 (6 bases). The CDR3 runs to 14 residues. In germline, CDR1 is KGHSH, CDR2 LQKENI. V lost 3 bases and J 9 bases, leaving 12 bases between the germline ends. In DNA form, the CDR3 reads TGTGCCAGCTCACCCCAGGGGATTGTTTCACCCCTCCACTTT. Translation: CASSPQGIVSPLHF.

With respect to this clone: This probably arose from a read error, given a far larger clone one base away. This sample includes further DNA sequences coding for the same CDR3. This sequence joins TRBV2 and TRBJ1-1; the D is unclear. This CDR3 is 13 amino acids long. The V gene lost 7 bases and the J gene lost 8 bases, with 17 bases spanning the gap. CDR1 and CDR2 (germline): SNHLY, FYNNEI. Here the CDR3 reads CASTAGSGTEAFF. CDR3 in DNA: TGTGCCAGCACGGCGGGTTCCGGCACCGAAGCTTTCTTT.

This chain links TRBV4-1 with TRBJ2-2, with TRBD1 matching over 9 bases. Unmatched junction bases numbered 13, after V lost 3 bases and J lost 5 bases. Per the germline V gene, CDR1 is MGHRA and CDR2 is YSYEKL. The CDR3 loop spans 18 amino acids. This CDR3 reads CASSHPGQGNFRTGELFF. The CDR3 nucleotides read TGCGCCAGCAGCCACCCGGGACAGGGTAACTTCAGGACCGGGGAGCTGTTTTTT.

The table lists this clone with a few counts. V gene TRBV2 combines with J gene TRBJ2-3; D gene ambiguous. Germline V CDR1 and CDR2: SNHLY, FYNNEI. The CDR3 length is 14 residues. Trimming left V 6 bases short and J 2 bases short, with 12 bases between. The CDR3 DNA follows: TGTGCCAGCAGCGGTGGGGTGGACACAGATACGCAGTATTTT. Residues: CASSGGVDTDTQYF.

Concerning this clone itself: This could be a read error, since a much larger clone is one nucleotide away. This sample also contains other DNA sequences that code for the same CDR3. This chain uses TRBV11-2 with TRBJ2-3; possibly TRBD1 for D (5 bases). V dropped 5 bases and J dropped 0 bases, with 12 bases sitting between them. CDR1 and CDR2 (germline): SGHAT, FQNNGV. The CDR3 totals 15 residues. Here the CDR3 reads CASSLRGTSTDTQYF. The CDR3 region has the DNA TGTGCCAGCAGCCTAAGGGGTACCAGCACAGATACGCAGTATTTT.

The rearrangement uses TRBV7-8 and TRBJ1-5; weak D call: TRBD1 (5 bases). V dropped 2 bases and J dropped 0 bases, with 11 bases sitting between them. Looked up from germline, CDR1 is SGHVS and CDR2 is FQNEAQ. The CDR3 contains 16 residues. This CDR3 is CASSLLEGRSNQPQHF. The DNA of the CDR3 is TGTGCCAGCAGCTTATTAGAGGGACGTAGCAATCAGCCCCAGCATTTT.

The CDR3 spells CASSQNPRQYSPETQYF. DNA for the CDR3: TGTGCCAGCAGTCAGAACCCCCGACAGTACAGCCCGGAGACCCAGTACTTC. V usage is TRBV27 and J usage is TRBJ2-5, with TRBD1 as a possible D gene (5 bases). The CDR3 covers 17 residues. Germline CDR1 reads MNHEY; CDR2 reads SMNVEV (reference sequence). Between the trimmed V and J ends, which lost 5 bases and 5 bases, there was a span of 24 bases.

This CDR3 is CSVESTLGEQYF. In nucleotides, the CDR3 is TGCAGCGTTGAGTCAACCTTGGGAGAGCAGTACTTC. The gene calls are TRBV29-1 and TRBJ2-7; D remains ambiguous. Trimming took off 3 bases at V and 7 bases at J, with 13 bases between the two ends. The CDR3 consists of 12 residues. Germline CDR1 is SQVTM and CDR2 is ANQGSEA.

As concerns this clone: The CDR3 ends on some other residue instead of the conserved phenylalanine or tryptophan, so this is likely a read error. The DNA is omitted, as the CDR3 cannot be located on it reliably, and the CDR3 follows TCRdb's listing. The V call is TRBV5-1, the J call TRBJ2-7; no check of the table's D call, TRBD1, against the DNA was made. Germline CDR1 SGHRS, CDR2 YFSETQ. Counting both end residues, the CDR3 totals 14 amino acids. The CDR3 region is CASSDPGQAQNSVL.

V gene TRBV7-2 combines with J gene TRBJ2-2; no clear D gene. V was clipped by 5 bases and J by 6 bases, with 10 bases between them. Germline CDR1 is SGHTA and CDR2 is FQGNSA. The CDR3 has 13 amino acids. The CDR3 nucleotides are TGTGCCAGCAGCCCAGGTGGGGCCGGGGAGCTGTTTTTT. Its translation is CASSPGGAGELFF.

The J gene is TRBJ1-1, the V gene TRBV6-1; no firm D call. Germline V gene lookup returns CDR1 MNHNS and CDR2 SASEGT. Deletions cut 4 bases from V and 7 bases from J, with 13 bases between. This CDR3 has 13 residues. CDR3 in amino acids: CASSVVRTSEAFF. The CDR3, as DNA: TGTGCCAGCAGTGTGGTCAGGACTAGTGAAGCTTTCTTT.

This clone was seen once. A much bigger clone sits one base away, suggesting this may be a read error. The V and J genes are TRBV11-1 and TRBJ2-1; a weak D match, TRBD1 (5 bases). There are 10 residues in the CDR3. The germline gives CDR1 SGHAT, CDR2 FQDESV (reference sequence). CDR3 sequence reads: CASSFLLGLF. CDR3 in DNA: TGTGCCAGCAGCTTTTTACTGGGGCTCTTC.

V is TRBV18 and J is TRBJ2-1; 7 positions agree with TRBD1. This CDR3 spans 17 amino acids. Germline V gene data show CDR1 as KGHSH and CDR2 as LQKENI. The V segment lost 3 bases and the J segment 2 bases; nucleotides outside the gene matches: 10. In nucleotides, the CDR3 is TGTGCCAGCTCACCTTTACCGGGACAGCTGACCTACAATGAGCAGTTCTTC. This gives the protein CASSPLPGQLTYNEQFF.

The rearrangement uses TRBV9 and TRBJ2-3; 9 positions match TRBD2. After removal of 0 bases from V and 4 bases from J, the junction contained 6 bases not matched to a gene. Germline CDR1 is SGDLS and CDR2 is YYNGEE. The CDR3 has 16 residues. The CDR3 DNA follows: TGTGCCAGCAGCGTAGGTCTAGCGGGACGTGCAGATACGCAGTATTTT. Its translation is CASSVGLAGRADTQYF.

As to this clone: The same CDR3 also results from other DNA sequences found in this sample. J is TRBJ1-3 and V is TRBV9; D gene unclear. V lost 0 bases and J 0 bases, leaving 4 bases between the germline ends. Germline assignment: CDR1 SGDLS and CDR2 YYNGEE. This CDR3 comprises 14 residues. CDR3 DNA sequence: TGTGCCAGCAGCGTAGAAAGCTCTGGAAACACCATATATTTT. Translated, it gives CASSVESSGNTIYF.

The chain joins TRBV27 to TRBJ2-5; 8 bases map to TRBD2. This CDR3 comprises 16 residues. Per the germline V gene, CDR1 is MNHEY and CDR2 is SMNVEV (reference sequence). V shed 7 bases and J 1 base; nucleotides not matched to a gene: 11. The CDR3 loop is CASTTLSGLAQETQYF. The CDR3 coding sequence is TGTGCCAGCACCACATTATCCGGACTAGCCCAAGAGACCCAGTACTTC.

J is TRBJ1-3 and V is TRBV6-5, with TRBD1 identical over 8 bases. The trim removed 2 bases at V and 2 bases at J, leaving 5 bases unmatched. CDR3 length: 16 residues. Per the germline V gene, CDR1 is MNHEY and CDR2 is SVGAGI. The CDR3 DNA reads as TGTGCCAGCAGTTACCTCCAGGGGGCAGCTGGAAACACCATATATTTT. The encoded protein is CASSYLQGAAGNTIYF.

This chain joins TRBV11-2 and TRBJ1-2, with 9 bases that match TRBD1. CDR1 is SGHAT, CDR2 FQNNGV, per germline. This CDR3 spans 16 amino acids. The V gene end was trimmed by 3 bases and the J gene end by 1 base; junction bases not matched to a gene: 6. The CDR3 spells CASSFGQGNYNYGYTF. The CDR3 region has the DNA TGTGCCAGCAGCTTTGGACAGGGGAATTATAACTATGGCTACACCTTC. Based on the CDR3 plus reference TRBV11-2 and TRBJ1-2, the full variable domain is EAGVAQSPRYKIIEKRQSVAFWCNPISGHATLYWYQQILGQGPKLLIQFQNNGVVDDSQLPKDRFSAERLKGVDSTLKIQPAKLEDSAVYLCASSFGQGNYNYGYTFGSGTRLTVV.

This chain links TRBV27 with TRBJ2-7; 9 nucleotides align to TRBD1. Germline trimming cut 6 bases from V and 5 bases from J; bases unmatched to any gene: 11. CDR1 and CDR2 from the germline V gene are MNHEY and SMNVEV (reference sequence). The CDR3 runs 15 residues. This chain's CDR3 is CASRSSRDRVNEQYF. The CDR3, as DNA: TGTGCCAGCAGAAGTTCTAGGGACAGGGTTAACGAGCAGTACTTC.

The V and J genes are TRBV11-2 and TRBJ2-1, with TRBD2 matching over 12 bases. J was trimmed by 4 bases and V by 5 bases; bases with no gene match: 6. The CDR3 has 16 residues. Looked up from germline, CDR1 is SGHAT and CDR2 is FQNNGV. CDR3 DNA sequence: TGTGCCAGCAGCCTTTCACTAGCGGGGGGTTACAATGAGCAGTTCTTC. Translating gives CASSLSLAGGYNEQFF.

Points on this clone: Distinct nucleotide sequences in the sample also encode this CDR3. The chain joins TRBV5-1 to TRBJ2-3; D uncertain. The CDR3 runs to 13 residues. Trimming shortened V by 0 bases and J by 0 bases, and 2 bases separated the two germline ends. Per germline, CDR1 SGHRS and CDR2 YFSETQ. The CDR3 is CASSLGSTDTQYF. CDR3 sequence (DNA): TGCGCCAGCAGCTTGGGTAGCACAGATACGCAGTATTTT.

In this sample, this clone turned up many times. The V call is TRBV29-1, the J call TRBJ2-7; D assignment may be TRBD1 or TRBD2 (5 bases each). The V and J ends lost 5 bases and 3 bases respectively, with 8 bases between them. CDR1 SQVTM and CDR2 ANQGSEA come from the germline V gene. The CDR3 runs 11 residues. CDR3 nucleotide sequence: TGCAGCGTTAAGAGGGGCTACGAGCAGTACTTC. It translates to CSVKRGYEQYF.

This clone appeared a single time. This chain connects TRBV28 to TRBJ1-5; no clear D. Germline CDR1 is MDHEN and CDR2 is SYDVKM. Trimming took off 3 bases at V and 2 bases at J, with 11 bases between the two ends. The CDR3 is 15 amino acids. CDR3 nucleotides: TGTGCCAGCAGTTTCGCGATTCTTCGCAATCAGCCCCAGCATTTT. It yields the protein CASSFAILRNQPQHF.

The J gene is TRBJ2-1, the V gene TRBV7-9, with D possibly called TRBD1 or TRBD2 (5 bases each). V lost 2 bases, J lost 0 bases, and 14 bases lay in between. From germline, CDR1 is SEHNR and CDR2 FQNEAQ (reference sequence). The CDR3 runs 17 residues. As DNA, the CDR3 is TGTGCCAGCAGCTTAAGGCAGGGAGTATCCTCCTACAATGAGCAGTTCTTC. It encodes CASSLRQGVSSYNEQFF.

The chain has TRBV28 and TRBJ2-5, with 8 bases matching TRBD1. CDR1 and CDR2 from the germline V gene are MDHEN and SYDVKM. The CDR3 is 19 amino acids. V shed 2 bases and J 0 bases; nucleotides not matched to a gene: 14. CDR3 sequence (DNA): TGTGCCAGCAGTTTAAATCGGCGATGGGGACAGGTGAACCAAGAGACCCAGTACTTC. Amino acid sequence: CASSLNRRWGQVNQETQYF.

The chain couples TRBV5-1 to TRBJ2-5; a weak D match, TRBD1 (6 bases). Germline V gene data show CDR1 as SGHRS and CDR2 as YFSETQ. CDR3 length: 15 amino acids. V was clipped by 0 bases and J by 2 bases, with 11 bases between them. This CDR3 reads CASSLGSQGQETQYF. CDR3 nucleotide sequence: TGCGCCAGCAGCTTGGGCTCCCAGGGGCAAGAGACCCAGTACTTC.